This TCR beta chain was recovered during a study of T cell responses to AZD1222 COVID-19 vaccine. Across the study: Recipients boosted at about 4 weeks or about 12 weeks are pooled.

Method: immunoSEQ multiplex PCR; TCRdb's copy keeps in-frame clones and lacks some. The repertoire has some 54,000 clones, about 85% of them found once; the top ten carry roughly 4%. A remark on this clone: Its antigen is not identified.

Overall study findings and caveats: Targeting of unmutated variant regions was reportedly seen in nearly half of spike-specific TCRs. A mostly white British donor set with more females was recruited, and clonal diversity was possibly underestimated.

This specimen consisted of peripheral blood, obtained on day 0 of AZD1222 vaccination. The TCR comes from an adult in good health.

This CDR3 reads CASSKGAGVYEQFF. In DNA, the CDR3 is TGTGCCAGCAGCAAGGGGGCGGGGGTCTATGAGCAGTTCTTC. The chain uses TRBV11-2 and TRBJ2-1; D may correspond to TRBD1 or TRBD2 (7 bases each). The length of the CDR3 is 14 residues. Trimming took 5 bases from V and 8 from J, leaving 16 bases between them. Germline V gives CDR1 SGHAT, CDR2 FQNNGV.